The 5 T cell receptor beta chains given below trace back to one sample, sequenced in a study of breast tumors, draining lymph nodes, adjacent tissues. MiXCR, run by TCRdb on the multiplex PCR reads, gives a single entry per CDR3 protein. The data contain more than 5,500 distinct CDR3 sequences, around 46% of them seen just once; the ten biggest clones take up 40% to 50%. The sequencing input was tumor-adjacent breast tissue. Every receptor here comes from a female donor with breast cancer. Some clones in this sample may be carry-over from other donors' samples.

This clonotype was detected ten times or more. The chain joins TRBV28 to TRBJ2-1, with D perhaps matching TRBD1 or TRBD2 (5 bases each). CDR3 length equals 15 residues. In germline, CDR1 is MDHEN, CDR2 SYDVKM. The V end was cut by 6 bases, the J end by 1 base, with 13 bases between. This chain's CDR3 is CASRGVEGSYNEQFF. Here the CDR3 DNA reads TGTGCCAGCAGGGGGGTGGAAGGGTCCTACAATGAGCAGTTCTTC.

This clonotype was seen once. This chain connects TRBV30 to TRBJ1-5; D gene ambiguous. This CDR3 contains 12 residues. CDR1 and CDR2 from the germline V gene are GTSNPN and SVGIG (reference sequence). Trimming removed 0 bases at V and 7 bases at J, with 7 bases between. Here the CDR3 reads CAWSVLEQPQHF. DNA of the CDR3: TGTGCCTGGAGTGTACTAGAACAGCCCCAGCATTTT.

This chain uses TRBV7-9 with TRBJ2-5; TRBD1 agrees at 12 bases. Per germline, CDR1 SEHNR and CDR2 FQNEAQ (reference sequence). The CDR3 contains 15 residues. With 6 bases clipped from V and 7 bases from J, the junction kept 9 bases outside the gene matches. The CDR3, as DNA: TGTGCCAGCAGGCCACCGGGACAGGGGGCCGGGACCCAGTACTTC. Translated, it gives CASRPPGQGAGTQYF.

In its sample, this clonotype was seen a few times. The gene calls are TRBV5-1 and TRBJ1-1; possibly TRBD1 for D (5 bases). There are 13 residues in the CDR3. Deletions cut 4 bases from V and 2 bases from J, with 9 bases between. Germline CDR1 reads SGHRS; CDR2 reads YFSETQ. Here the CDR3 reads CASSADINTEAFF. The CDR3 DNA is TGCGCCAGCAGCGCGGACATTAACACTGAAGCTTTCTTT.

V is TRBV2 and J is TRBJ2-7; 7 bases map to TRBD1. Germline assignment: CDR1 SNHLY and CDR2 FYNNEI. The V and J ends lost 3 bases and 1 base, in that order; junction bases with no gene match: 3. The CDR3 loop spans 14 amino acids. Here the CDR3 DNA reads TGTGCCAGCAGTGATAGGGACAGATCCTACGAGCAGTACTTC. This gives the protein CASSDRDRSYEQYF. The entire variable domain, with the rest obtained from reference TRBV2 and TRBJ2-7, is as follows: EPEVTQTPSHQVTQMGQEVILRCVPISNHLYFYWYRQILGQKVEFLVSFYNNEISEKSEIFDDQFSVERPDGSNFTLKIRSTKLEDSAMYFCASSDRDRSYEQYFGPGTRLTVT.